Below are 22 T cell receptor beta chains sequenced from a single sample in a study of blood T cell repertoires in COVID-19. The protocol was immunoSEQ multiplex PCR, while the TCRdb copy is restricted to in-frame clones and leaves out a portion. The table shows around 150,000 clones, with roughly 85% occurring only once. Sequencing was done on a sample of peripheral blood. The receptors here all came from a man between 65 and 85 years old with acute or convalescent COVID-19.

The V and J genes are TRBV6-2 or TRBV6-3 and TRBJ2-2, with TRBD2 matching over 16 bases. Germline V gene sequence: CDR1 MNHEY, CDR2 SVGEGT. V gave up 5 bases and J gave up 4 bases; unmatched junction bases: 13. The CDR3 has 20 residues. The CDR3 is CASSANPGLAGGPVTGELFF. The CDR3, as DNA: TGTGCCAGCAGTGCAAACCCGGGACTAGCGGGAGGGCCAGTCACCGGGGAGCTGTTTTTT.

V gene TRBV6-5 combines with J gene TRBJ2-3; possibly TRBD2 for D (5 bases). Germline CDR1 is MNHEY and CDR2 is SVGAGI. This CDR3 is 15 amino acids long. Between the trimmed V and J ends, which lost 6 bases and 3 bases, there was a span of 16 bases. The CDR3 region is CASSPLGVGTDTQYF. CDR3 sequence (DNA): TGTGCCAGCAGCCCCCTCGGGGTGGGGACAGATACGCAGTATTTT.

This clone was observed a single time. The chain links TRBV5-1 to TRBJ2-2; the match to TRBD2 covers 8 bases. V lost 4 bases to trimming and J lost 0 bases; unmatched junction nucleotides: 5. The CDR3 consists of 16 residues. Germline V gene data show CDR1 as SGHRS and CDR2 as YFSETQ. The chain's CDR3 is CASSPLAGTNTGELFF. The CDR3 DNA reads TGCGCCAGCAGCCCCTTAGCGGGAACGAACACCGGGGAGCTGTTTTTT.

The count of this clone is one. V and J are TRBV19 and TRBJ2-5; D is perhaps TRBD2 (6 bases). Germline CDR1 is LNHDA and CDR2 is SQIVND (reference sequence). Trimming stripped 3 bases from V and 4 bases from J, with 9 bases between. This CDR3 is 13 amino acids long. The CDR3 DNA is TGTGCCAGTAGTATGGGGGGAGGAGAGACCCAGTACTTC. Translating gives CASSMGGGETQYF.

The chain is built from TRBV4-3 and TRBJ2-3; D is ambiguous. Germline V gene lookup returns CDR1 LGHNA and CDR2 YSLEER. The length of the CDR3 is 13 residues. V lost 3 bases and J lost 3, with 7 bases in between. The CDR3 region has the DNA TGCGCCAGCAGCCATTCCATTACAGATACGCAGTATTTT. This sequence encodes CASSHSITDTQYF.

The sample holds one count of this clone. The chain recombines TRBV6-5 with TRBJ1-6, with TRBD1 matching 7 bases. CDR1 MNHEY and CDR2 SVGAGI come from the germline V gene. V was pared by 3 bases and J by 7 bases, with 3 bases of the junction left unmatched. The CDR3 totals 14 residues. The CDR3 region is CASSYEGANSPLHF. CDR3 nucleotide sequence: TGTGCCAGCAGTTATGAGGGGGCAAATTCACCCCTCCACTTT.

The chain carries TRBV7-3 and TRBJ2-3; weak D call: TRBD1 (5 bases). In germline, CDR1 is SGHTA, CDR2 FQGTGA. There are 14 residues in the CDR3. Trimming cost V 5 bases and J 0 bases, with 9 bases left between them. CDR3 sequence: CASSQRGSTDTQYF. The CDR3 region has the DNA TGTGCCAGCAGCCAAAGGGGAAGCACAGATACGCAGTATTTT. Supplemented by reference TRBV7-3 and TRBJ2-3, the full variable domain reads GAGVSQTPSNKVTEKGKYVELRCDPISGHTALYWYRQSLGQGPEFLIYFQGTGAADDSGLPNDRFFAVRPEGSVSTLKIQRTERGDSAVYLCASSQRGSTDTQYFGPGTRLTVL.

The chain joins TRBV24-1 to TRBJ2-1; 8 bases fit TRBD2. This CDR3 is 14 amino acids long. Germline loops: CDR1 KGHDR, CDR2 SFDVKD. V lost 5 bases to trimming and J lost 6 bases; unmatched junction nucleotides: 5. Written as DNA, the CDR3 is TGTGCCACCAGTGTCGGTAGCGGGGTCAATGAGCAGTTCTTC. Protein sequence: CATSVGSGVNEQFF.

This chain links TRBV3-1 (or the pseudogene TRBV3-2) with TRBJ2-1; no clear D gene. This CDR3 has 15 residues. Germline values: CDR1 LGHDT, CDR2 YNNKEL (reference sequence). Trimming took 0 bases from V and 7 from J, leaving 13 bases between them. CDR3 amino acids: CASSQDVAAGNEQFF. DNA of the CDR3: TGTGCCAGCAGCCAAGATGTGGCGGCCGGGAATGAGCAGTTCTTC.

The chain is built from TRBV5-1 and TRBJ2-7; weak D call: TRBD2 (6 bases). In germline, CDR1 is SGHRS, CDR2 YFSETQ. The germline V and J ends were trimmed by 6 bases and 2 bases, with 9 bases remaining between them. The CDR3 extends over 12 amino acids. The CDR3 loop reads CASTRLAYEQYF. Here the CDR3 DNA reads TGCGCCAGCACCAGACTAGCCTACGAGCAGTACTTC.

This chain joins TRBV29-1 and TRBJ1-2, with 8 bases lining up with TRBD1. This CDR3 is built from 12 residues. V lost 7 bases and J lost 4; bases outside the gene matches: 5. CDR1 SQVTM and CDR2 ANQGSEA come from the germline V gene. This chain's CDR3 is CSAGTGPYGYTF. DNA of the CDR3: TGCAGCGCCGGGACAGGCCCCTATGGCTACACCTTC.

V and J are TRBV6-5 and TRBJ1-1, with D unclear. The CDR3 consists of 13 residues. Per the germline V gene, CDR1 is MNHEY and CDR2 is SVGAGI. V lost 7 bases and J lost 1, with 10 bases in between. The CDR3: CASNGHPNTEAFF. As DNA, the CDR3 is TGTGCCAGCAATGGCCACCCGAACACTGAAGCTTTCTTT.

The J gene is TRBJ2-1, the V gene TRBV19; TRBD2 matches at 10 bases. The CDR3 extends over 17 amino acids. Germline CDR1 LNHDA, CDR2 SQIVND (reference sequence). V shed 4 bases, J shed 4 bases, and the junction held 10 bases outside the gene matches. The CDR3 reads CASSTRWTSGLYNEQFF. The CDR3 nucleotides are TGTGCCAGTAGTACCAGGTGGACTAGCGGACTTTACAATGAGCAGTTCTTC. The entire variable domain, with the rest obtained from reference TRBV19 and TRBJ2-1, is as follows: DGGITQSPKYLFRKEGQNVTLSCEQNLNHDAMYWYRQDPGQGLRLIYYSQIVNDFQKGDIAEGYSVSREKKESFPLTVTSAQKNPTAFYLCASSTRWTSGLYNEQFFGPGTRLTVL.

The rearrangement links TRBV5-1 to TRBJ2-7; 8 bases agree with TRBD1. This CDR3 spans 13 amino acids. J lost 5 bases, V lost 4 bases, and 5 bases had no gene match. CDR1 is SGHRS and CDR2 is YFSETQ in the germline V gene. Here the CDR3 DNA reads TGCGCCAGCAGCCTTAGACAGGGGAACGAGCAGTACTTC. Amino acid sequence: CASSLRQGNEQYF.

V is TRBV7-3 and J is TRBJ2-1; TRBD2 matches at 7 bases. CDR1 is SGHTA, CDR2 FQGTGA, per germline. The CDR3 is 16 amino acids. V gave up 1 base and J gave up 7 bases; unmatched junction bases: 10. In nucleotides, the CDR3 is TGTGCCAGCAGCTTAAGGGCTAGCGGTAGGGGTAATGAGCAGTTCTTC. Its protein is CASSLRASGRGNEQFF.

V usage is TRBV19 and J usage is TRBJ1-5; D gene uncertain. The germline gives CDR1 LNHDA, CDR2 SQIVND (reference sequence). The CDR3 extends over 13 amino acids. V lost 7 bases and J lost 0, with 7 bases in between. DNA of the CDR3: TGTGCCAGTAATCACAATAGCAATCAGCCCCAGCATTTT. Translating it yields CASNHNSNQPQHF.

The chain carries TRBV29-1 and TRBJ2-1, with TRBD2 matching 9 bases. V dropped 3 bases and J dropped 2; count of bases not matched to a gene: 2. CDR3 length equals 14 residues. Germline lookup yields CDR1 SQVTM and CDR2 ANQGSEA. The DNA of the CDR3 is TGCAGCGTTGAGGGACTAGCACCCTACAATGAGCAGTTCTTC. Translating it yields CSVEGLAPYNEQFF.

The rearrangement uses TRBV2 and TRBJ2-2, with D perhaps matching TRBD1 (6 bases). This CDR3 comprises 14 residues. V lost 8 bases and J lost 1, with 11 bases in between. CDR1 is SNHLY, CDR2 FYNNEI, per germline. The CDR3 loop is CASGGSENTGELFF. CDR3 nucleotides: TGTGCCAGCGGGGGCTCGGAGAACACCGGGGAGCTGTTTTTT.

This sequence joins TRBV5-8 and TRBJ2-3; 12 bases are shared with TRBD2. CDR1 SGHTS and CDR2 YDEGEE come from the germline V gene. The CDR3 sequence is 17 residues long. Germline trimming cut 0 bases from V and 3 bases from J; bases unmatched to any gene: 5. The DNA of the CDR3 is TGTGCCAGCAGCTTGGGACTAGCGGGAGTTGGAACAGATACGCAGTATTTT. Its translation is CASSLGLAGVGTDTQYF.

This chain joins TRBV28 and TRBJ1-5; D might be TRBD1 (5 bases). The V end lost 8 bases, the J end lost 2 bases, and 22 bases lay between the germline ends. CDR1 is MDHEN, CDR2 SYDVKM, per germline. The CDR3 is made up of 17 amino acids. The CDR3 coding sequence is TGTGCCAGCGCTAAAGGTAGGAGGGCGGGGGGCAATCAGCCCCAGCATTTT. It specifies CASAKGRRAGGNQPQHF.

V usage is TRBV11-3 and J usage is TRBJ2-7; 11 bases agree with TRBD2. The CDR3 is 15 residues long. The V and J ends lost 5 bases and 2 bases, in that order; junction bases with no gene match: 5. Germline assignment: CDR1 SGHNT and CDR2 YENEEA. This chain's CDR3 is CASSPTSGDTYEQYF. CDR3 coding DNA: TGTGCCAGCAGCCCGACTAGCGGGGATACCTACGAGCAGTACTTC.

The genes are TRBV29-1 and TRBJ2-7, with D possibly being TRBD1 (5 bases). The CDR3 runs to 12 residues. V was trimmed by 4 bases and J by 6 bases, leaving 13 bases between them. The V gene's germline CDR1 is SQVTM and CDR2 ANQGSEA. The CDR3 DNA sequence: TGCAGCGTTGCTCCGCAGGGTGGCGAGCAGTACTTC. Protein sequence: CSVAPQGGEQYF.